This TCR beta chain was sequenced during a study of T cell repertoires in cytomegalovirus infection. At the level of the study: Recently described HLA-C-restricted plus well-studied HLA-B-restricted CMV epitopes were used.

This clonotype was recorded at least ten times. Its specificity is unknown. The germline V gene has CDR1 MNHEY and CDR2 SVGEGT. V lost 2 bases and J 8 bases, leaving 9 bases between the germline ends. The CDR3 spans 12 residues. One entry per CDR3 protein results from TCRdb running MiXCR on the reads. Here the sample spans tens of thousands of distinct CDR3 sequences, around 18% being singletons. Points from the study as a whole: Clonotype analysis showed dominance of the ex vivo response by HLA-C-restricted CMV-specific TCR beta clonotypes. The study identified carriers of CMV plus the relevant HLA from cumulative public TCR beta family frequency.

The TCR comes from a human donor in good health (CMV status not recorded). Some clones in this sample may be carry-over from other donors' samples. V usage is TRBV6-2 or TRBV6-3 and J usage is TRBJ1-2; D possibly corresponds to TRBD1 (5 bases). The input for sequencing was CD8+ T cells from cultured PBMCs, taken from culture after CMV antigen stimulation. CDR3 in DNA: TGTGCCAGCAGTTACGGGGCGCAAGGCTACACCTTC. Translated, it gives CASSYGAQGYTF.